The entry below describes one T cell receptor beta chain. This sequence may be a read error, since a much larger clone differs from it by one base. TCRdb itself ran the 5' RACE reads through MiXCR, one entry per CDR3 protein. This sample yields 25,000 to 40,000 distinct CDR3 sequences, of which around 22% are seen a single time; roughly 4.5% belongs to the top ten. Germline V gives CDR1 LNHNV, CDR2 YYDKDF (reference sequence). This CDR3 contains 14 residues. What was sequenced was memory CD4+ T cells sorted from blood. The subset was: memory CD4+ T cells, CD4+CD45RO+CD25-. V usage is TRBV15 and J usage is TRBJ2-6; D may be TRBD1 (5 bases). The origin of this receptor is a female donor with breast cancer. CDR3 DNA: TGTACCACCAGCAGGGTGGCTGGGGCCAACGTCCTGACTTTC. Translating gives CTTSRVAGANVLTF.